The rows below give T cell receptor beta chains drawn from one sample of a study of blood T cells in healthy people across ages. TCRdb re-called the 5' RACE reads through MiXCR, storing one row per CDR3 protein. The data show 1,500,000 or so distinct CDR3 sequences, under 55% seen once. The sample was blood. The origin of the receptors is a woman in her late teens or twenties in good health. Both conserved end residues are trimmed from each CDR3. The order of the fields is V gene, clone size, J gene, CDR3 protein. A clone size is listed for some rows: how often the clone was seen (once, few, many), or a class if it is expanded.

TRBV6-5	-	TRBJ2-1	ASSYSGQPAINEQF
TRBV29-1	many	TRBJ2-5	SVGGRAKETQY
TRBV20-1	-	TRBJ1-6	SARQAGPHNSPLH
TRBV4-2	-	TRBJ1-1	ASSQGSGGMNTEAF
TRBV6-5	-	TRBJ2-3	ASLSPPGLGPATQY
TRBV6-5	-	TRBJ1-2	ASSYGGQAFYGYT
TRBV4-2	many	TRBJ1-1	ASSQDFGGSTEAF
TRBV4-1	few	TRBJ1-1	ASSSYRGGTEAF
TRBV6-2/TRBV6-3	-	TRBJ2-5	ASSPSTGMVETQY
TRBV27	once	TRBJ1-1	ASSEYRDGDEAF
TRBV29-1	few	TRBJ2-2	SGTGTGLPTGELF
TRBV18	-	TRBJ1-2	ASSPDRGLNYGYT
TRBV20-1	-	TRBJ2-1	SARIYNEQF
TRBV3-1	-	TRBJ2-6	ASSPRTGGSVLT
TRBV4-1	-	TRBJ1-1	ASSQSTGLSEAF
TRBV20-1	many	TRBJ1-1	SARYRGDTEAF
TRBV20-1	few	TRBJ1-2	SVRDRVQGRFGYT
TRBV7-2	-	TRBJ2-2	ASSSFPGAGELF
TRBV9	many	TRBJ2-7	ASSEGGGGAYEQY
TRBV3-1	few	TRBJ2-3	ARSQADTQY
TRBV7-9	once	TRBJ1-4	ASSSQDRPRGEKLF
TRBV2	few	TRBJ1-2	ASENNGVYGYT
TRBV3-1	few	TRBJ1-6	ASSQIGQINSPLH
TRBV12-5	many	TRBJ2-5	ASGQYQETQY
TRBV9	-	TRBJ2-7	ASSVGDGLAEEQY
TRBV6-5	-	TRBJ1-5	ASSYGQGRGQPQH
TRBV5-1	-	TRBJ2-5	ASSSGADPMGIETQY
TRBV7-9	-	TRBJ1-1	ASSRWGRGGSNTEAF
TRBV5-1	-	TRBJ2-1	ASSGGQNNEQF
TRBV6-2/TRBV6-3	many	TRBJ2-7	ASSPFTYEQY
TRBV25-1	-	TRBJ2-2	ASNLGRQAVNTGELF
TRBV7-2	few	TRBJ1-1	ASSLDGASEAF
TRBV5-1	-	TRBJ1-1	ASSWGGAVNTEAF
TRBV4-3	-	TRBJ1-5	ASSQDRDSNQPRH
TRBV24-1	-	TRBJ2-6	ATMAGYLQRANVLT
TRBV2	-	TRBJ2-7	ASTETETYEQY
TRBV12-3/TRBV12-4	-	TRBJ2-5	ASSSQNNEQY
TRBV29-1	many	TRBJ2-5	SVGIGGTETQY
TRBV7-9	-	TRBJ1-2	ASSLAQGHGRGYT
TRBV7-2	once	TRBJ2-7	ASSHTLAGVGEQY
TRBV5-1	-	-	ASSGEQGYEQY
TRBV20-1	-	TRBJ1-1	SAPGGTNTEAF
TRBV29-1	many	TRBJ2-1	SVAPSGHSYNEQF
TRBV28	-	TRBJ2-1	ASSSAFEGYNEQF
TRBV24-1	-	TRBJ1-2	ATSDESGYT
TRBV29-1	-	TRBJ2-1	SVVLAGGPSYNEQF
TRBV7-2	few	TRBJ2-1	ASSALAGAYEQF
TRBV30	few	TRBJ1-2	AWSATVMSAGYT
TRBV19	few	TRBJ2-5	ASNQGLAEQETQY